The TCR beta chain under discussion was sequenced for a study of shared clonotypes between healthy human individuals. Study background: Donors had three CD4 naive, three CD4 memory, two CD8 naive and one CD8 memory plate apiece.

Sequencing was at deep level. The repertoire was sequenced with immunoSEQ multiplex PCR; TCRdb's copy has only in-frame clones and lacks some. The table lists 2 million to 3 million clones, 80% to 95% of them singletons. The CDR3 totals 17 residues. Germline CDR1 and CDR2: LNHNV and YYDKDF (reference sequence). V lost 1 base to trimming and J lost 7 bases; unmatched junction nucleotides: 5. This rearrangement joins TRBV15 to TRBJ2-1; 15 nucleotides align to TRBD2. The TCR comes from a man between 18 and 29 years old in good health. Some clones in this sample may be carry-over from other donors' samples. Material for sequencing was naive CD4+ T cells from PBMCs. This sample's subset: CD45RA+ positively selected. CDR3 loop: CATSRVKGTSGGNEQFF. The CDR3 DNA follows: TGTGCCACCAGCAGAGTGAAGGGGACTAGCGGGGGGAATGAGCAGTTCTTC.